The TCR beta chain described here comes from a study of OX40 agonist ivuxolimab in advanced cancers. Context from the whole study: The costimulatory receptor OX40 (CD134) was targeted by ivuxolimab, a fully human IgG2 agonistic monoclonal antibody. Intravenous ivuxolimab was administered to patients every 2 weeks at six dose levels: 0.01, 0.1, 0.3, 1.5, 3 and 10 mg/kg. Of the roughly 51 patients in dose escalation, 19 had hepatocellular carcinoma, roughly 15 had melanoma, 9 had renal cell carcinoma and 9 had head and neck cancer. In the dose-escalation cohort, around 80% of patients were male, and the mean age was approximately 60 years with a range of roughly 23 to 79. Patients were allowed to have had prior anti-PD-1, anti-PD-L1 or anti-CTLA-4 therapy, and 40% to 45% of the dose-escalation patients had previously received checkpoint inhibitors. Partial responses occurred in three dose-escalation patients: two with cutaneous melanoma and one with hepatocellular carcinoma. The point of sequencing TCRbeta in the periphery was to test whether ivuxolimab changed TCR sequence diversity and drove clonal T-cell expansion. The paper describes the monotherapy dose-escalation part (N of about 47 patients) of the phase I trial of ivuxolimab.

In regard to this clone: Its antigen remains undetermined. The sample holds no much larger clone one base away, and base qualities are not on file.

Patients with autoimmune disease history or receiving systemic immunosuppression were excluded from the trial. Peripheral blood for TCR sequencing was drawn from every dose cohort at baseline, at cycle 4 day 1 and at cycle 7 day 1. Samples came from an open-label, multicenter, first-in-human phase I dose-escalation trial of ivuxolimab. Adults with locally advanced or metastatic head and neck squamous cell, hepatocellular, melanoma or renal cell carcinoma were enrolled in the trial. CD4+ and CD8+ T cells were sorted separately from peripheral blood before TCR sequencing. For sequencing of the TCRbeta CDR3 region, genomic DNA was extracted from the sorted cells. The immunoSEQ Assay was used to sequence the TCRbeta CDR3 regions. Not all clones reach the TCRdb copy of this immuneACCESS table, which keeps in-frame sequences only. Checked studies attribute under half of the gap to unresolved V genes and leave the rest unexplained. The sample data list around 120,000 clones, and roughly nine tenths of these were observed just once. Of the sample, around 0.53% falls within the top ten clones.

The CDR3 runs 13 amino acids, cysteine and phenylalanine included. Only CDR3 DNA is held: 39 bases, read in frame from base 1. V has 4 bases trimmed and J has 8 bases trimmed; junction bases matching no gene number 8. The germline V gene supplies CDR1 SGDLS and CDR2 YYNGEE. General conclusions and limits of the study: Low levels of normalized T-cell clonal expansion were also seen in some patients who did not respond. After ivuxolimab, CD8+ T cells had more expanded clones than CD4+ T cells on average. Antigen specificity was not determined for the clonally expanded peripheral T cells. In the 0.1-3.0 mg/kg groups, partial responders had among the lowest normalized peripheral clonal expansion, particularly in CD8+ T cells. At doses of 0.1 to 3.0 mg/kg, clonal expansion of both CD4+ and CD8+ T cells in blood was seen between baseline and week 6.

The source material was CD4+ or CD8+ T cells sorted from blood, sampled in a trial of the OX40 agonist ivuxolimab. The chain is assembled from TRBV9 and TRBJ1-2; 7 nucleotides in the junction match TRBD1. This clonotype was sampled from an adult with an advanced solid tumor such as melanoma, head and neck, liver or kidney cancer. The nucleotide sequence reads as follows: TGTGCCAGCAGCCCAGACAGGGTCGGAGGCTACACCTTC. Its product reads: CASSPDRVGGYTF.